This T cell receptor (beta chain) was documented in a study of response to subunit inactivated influenza vaccine. Study results and caveats: The authors proposed limited new T cell recruitment per seasonal influenza vaccination.

TCRdb re-derived calls from the RT-PCR reads in MiXCR, one entry per CDR3 protein. This sample has more than 400,000 distinct CDR3 sequences, with 11% found just once. The CDR3 has 15 residues. The ends were cut back, 8 bases at V and 2 bases at J, with 16 bases in the middle. Germline-derived CDR1 and CDR2 are SNHLY and FYNNEI. On this clonotype itself: The antigen remains unidentified.

This clonotype was sampled from a man aged 50-60 years who received an inactivated influenza vaccine. This sample comprised PBMCs from blood, obtained about 6 weeks after vaccination. The rearrangement links TRBV2 to TRBJ2-1; a weak D match, TRBD2 (6 bases). This chain's CDR3 is CASCASGGTYNEQFF. For the CDR3, the DNA is TGTGCCAGCTGTGCATCTGGCGGGACCTACAATGAGCAGTTCTTC. The full variable domain, rest sourced from reference TRBV2 and TRBJ2-1, is EPEVTQTPSHQVTQMGQEVILRCVPISNHLYFYWYRQILGQKVEFLVSFYNNEISEKSEIFDDQFSVERPDGSNFTLKIRSTKLEDSAMYFCASCASGGTYNEQFFGPGTRLTVL.